This TCR beta chain was observed in a study of shared clonotypes between healthy human individuals. Study-wide results and limits: Naive subsets typically showed greater estimated richness than memory subsets. Shared clonotypes: about 4.6% naive CD4, under 4% naive CD8, 2.3% memory CD4, under 0.5% memory CD8. In this cohort, only blood was sampled, and tissue repertoires likely differ. Among donors, clonotype sharing was expected to be affected by sequencing depth.

As concerns this clone: Its antigen remains unidentified.

Some clones are missing from TCRdb's copy, which holds only in-frame ones; the method was immunoSEQ multiplex PCR. The sample carries millions of clones, 90% to 95% recorded once. This clonotype originated in a man between 18 and 29 years old in good health. Sample: naive CD4+ T cells sorted from blood. Subset indicated: CD45RA+ positively selected.

This chain's CDR3 is CASRPTTNEKLFF. CDR3 nucleotides: TGCGCCAGCAGGCCTACAACTAATGAAAAACTGTTTTTT. The chain is built from TRBV5-1 and TRBJ1-4, with no clear D. Germline loops: CDR1 SGHRS, CDR2 YFSETQ. Trimming cost V 5 bases and J 0 bases, with 5 bases left between them. The CDR3 covers 13 residues.